Shown below are 10 T cell receptor beta chains from a single sample sequenced in a study of blood T cell repertoires in COVID-19. Profiled with immunoSEQ multiplex PCR; TCRdb holds only in-frame clones, not every one. The table lists more than 65,000 clones, around 80% of them singletons. Sequenced input: peripheral blood. These receptors were collected from a woman older than 75 with acute or convalescent COVID-19.

The V and J genes are TRBV6-5 and TRBJ2-7; 14 positions match TRBD2. The CDR3 sequence is 15 residues long. Germline V gene lookup returns CDR1 MNHEY and CDR2 SVGAGI. With 6 bases clipped from V and 3 bases from J, the junction kept 4 bases outside the gene matches. The CDR3 is CASRPGLAGVYEQYF. The CDR3 DNA is TGTGCCAGCAGGCCGGGACTAGCGGGAGTCTACGAGCAGTACTTC.

This clone was seen only once. The chain uses TRBV18 and TRBJ2-1, with a weak D call TRBD2 (6 bases). Trimming removed 3 bases from V and 3 bases from J, with 24 bases in between. Germline CDR1 KGHSH, CDR2 LQKENI. This CDR3 contains 19 residues. The CDR3 reads CASSPFSEVAAWGYNEQFF. In DNA form, the CDR3 reads TGTGCCAGCTCACCGTTCTCAGAGGTAGCGGCATGGGGCTACAATGAGCAGTTCTTC.

The chain joins TRBV3-1 (or the pseudogene TRBV3-2) to TRBJ1-2; 8 positions agree with TRBD1. CDR1 and CDR2 from the germline V gene are LGHDT and YNNKEL (reference sequence). V lost 3 bases and J lost 4; bases outside the gene matches: 10. CDR3 length: 16 residues. CDR3 amino acids: CASSQEQGVVPYGYTF. The CDR3 DNA reads as TGTGCCAGCAGCCAGGAACAGGGGGTAGTCCCCTATGGCTACACCTTC.

This chain connects TRBV6-2 or TRBV6-3 to TRBJ2-3; 13 positions match TRBD2. From germline, CDR1 is MNHEY and CDR2 SVGEGT. V shed 6 bases and J 4 bases; nucleotides not matched to a gene: 4. The CDR3 is 15 residues long. In DNA, the CDR3 is TGTGCCAGCAGCTGGACTAGCGGGAGATCAGATACGCAGTATTTT. Its translation: CASSWTSGRSDTQYF.

This clone has just one count. V is TRBV7-2 and J is TRBJ1-2, with TRBD1 matching 7 bases. The junction had 5 bases not matched to a gene; V was cut back by 2 bases and J by 8 bases. Germline lookup yields CDR1 SGHTA and CDR2 FQGNSA. The CDR3 is 13 amino acids. The CDR3 reads CASSLKGAMGYTF. The CDR3 DNA sequence: TGTGCCAGCAGCTTAAAGGGGGCGATGGGCTACACCTTC.

The rearrangement links TRBV5-1 to TRBJ2-5, with D unresolved. Germline V gene sequence: CDR1 SGHRS, CDR2 YFSETQ. CDR3 size: 14 residues. V lost 1 base and J lost 0, with 7 bases in between. In nucleotides, the CDR3 is TGCGCCAGCAGCTTGTCAGGTGACCAAGAGACCCAGTACTTC. This sequence encodes CASSLSGDQETQYF.

This chain joins TRBV9 and TRBJ1-6; D is perhaps TRBD1 (6 bases). The CDR3 totals 15 residues. Trimming left V 4 bases short and J 8 bases short, with 16 bases between. Germline V lookup: CDR1 SGDLS, CDR2 YYNGEE. The CDR3 DNA reads as TGTGCCAGCAGCCAAACTACAGGGATGGATTCACCCCTCCACTTT. Translation gives CASSQTTGMDSPLHF.

The V gene is TRBV18, the J gene TRBJ1-6; D call uncertain. This CDR3 is built from 17 residues. V was shortened by 2 bases and J by 2 bases, with 13 bases between the two germline ends. CDR1 and CDR2 (germline): KGHSH, LQKENI. In DNA form, the CDR3 reads TGTGCCAGCTCACCAGGGCAGAGAATTGCCTATAATTCACCCCTCCACTTT. Protein sequence: CASSPGQRIAYNSPLHF.

This clone was counted only a few times. This chain uses TRBV29-1 with TRBJ2-7, with 8 positions matching TRBD1. Trimming removed 2 bases from V and 11 bases from J; junction bases left unmatched: 11. This CDR3 has 13 amino acids. The V gene's germline CDR1 is SQVTM and CDR2 ANQGSEA. The CDR3 sequence is CSVEFLGGQGEYF. CDR3 in DNA: TGCAGCGTTGAATTTTTAGGCGGACAGGGAGAGTACTTC.

The V gene is TRBV5-4, the J gene TRBJ2-5, with TRBD2 as a possible D gene (6 bases). This CDR3 has 16 residues. V was shortened by 0 bases and J by 5 bases, with 17 bases between the two germline ends. Germline loops: CDR1 SGHNT, CDR2 YYREEE (reference sequence). The chain's CDR3 is CASSLDVERAGETQYF. CDR3 coding DNA: TGTGCCAGCAGCTTGGATGTCGAGCGGGCCGGGGAGACCCAGTACTTC.